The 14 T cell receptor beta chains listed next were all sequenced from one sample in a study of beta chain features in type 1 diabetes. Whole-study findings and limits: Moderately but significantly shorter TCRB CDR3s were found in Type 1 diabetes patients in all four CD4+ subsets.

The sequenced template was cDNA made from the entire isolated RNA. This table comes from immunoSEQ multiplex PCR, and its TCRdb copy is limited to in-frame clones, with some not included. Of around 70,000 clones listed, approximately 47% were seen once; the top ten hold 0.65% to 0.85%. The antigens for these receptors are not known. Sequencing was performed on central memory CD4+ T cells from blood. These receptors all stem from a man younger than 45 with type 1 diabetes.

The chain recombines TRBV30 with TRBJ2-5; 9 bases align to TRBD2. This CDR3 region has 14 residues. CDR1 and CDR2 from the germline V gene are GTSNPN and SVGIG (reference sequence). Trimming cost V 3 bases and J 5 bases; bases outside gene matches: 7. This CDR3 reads CAWRVAGARETQYF. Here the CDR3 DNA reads TGTGCCTGGAGGGTAGCGGGAGCACGTGAGACCCAGTACTTC.

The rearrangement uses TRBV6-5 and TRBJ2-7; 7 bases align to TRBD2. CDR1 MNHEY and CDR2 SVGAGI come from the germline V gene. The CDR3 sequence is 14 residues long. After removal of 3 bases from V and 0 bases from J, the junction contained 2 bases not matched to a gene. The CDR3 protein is CASSYERGSYEQYF. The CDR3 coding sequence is TGTGCCAGCAGTTATGAGCGGGGCTCCTACGAGCAGTACTTC.

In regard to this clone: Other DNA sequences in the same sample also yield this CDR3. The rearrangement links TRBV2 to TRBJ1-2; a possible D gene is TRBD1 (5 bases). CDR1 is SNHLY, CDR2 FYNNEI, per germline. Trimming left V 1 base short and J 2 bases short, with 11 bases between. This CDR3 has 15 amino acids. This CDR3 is CASSEGQGTNYGYTF. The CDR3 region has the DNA TGTGCCAGCAGTGAAGGCCAGGGAACAAACTATGGCTACACCTTC.

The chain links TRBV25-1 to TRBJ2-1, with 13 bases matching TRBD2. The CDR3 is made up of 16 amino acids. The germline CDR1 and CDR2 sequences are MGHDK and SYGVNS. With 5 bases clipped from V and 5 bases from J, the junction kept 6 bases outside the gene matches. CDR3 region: CASSFLGTSGDNEQFF. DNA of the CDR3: TGTGCCAGCAGTTTTTTGGGGACTAGCGGGGACAATGAGCAGTTCTTC.

CDR3 DNA: TGCGCCAGCAGCTTGAGTAGCGGGGGCCCTAACACCGGGGAGCTGTTTTTT. It encodes CASSLSSGGPNTGELFF. The V gene is TRBV5-1, the J gene TRBJ2-2; 9 nucleotides match TRBD2. Germline CDR1 and CDR2: SGHRS and YFSETQ. This CDR3 spans 17 amino acids. V shed 1 base, J shed 2 bases, and the junction held 6 bases outside the gene matches.

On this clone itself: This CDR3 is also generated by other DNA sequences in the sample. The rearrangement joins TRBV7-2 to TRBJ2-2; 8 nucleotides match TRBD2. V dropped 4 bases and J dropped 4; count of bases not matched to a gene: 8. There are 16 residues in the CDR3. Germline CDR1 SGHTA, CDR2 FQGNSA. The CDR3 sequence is CASSSRRGDGTGELFF. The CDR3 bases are TGTGCCAGCAGCTCAAGGCGGGGGGATGGCACCGGGGAGCTGTTTTTT.

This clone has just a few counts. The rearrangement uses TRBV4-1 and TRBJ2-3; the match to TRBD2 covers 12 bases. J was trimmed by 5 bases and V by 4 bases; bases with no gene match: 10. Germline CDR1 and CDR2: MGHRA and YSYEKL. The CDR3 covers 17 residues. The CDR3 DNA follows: TGCGCCAGCAGCCGTGGGGCTAGCGGGAGGGCCGAAGATACGCAGTATTTT. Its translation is CASSRGASGRAEDTQYF.

CDR3 region: CAWSSPSNEQFF. CDR3 sequence (DNA): TGTGCCTGGAGTAGCCCTTCCAATGAGCAGTTCTTC. The V gene is TRBV30, the J gene TRBJ2-1; D unclear. CDR3 length equals 12 residues. The V and J ends lost 2 bases and 6 bases respectively, with 8 bases between them. The germline V gene has CDR1 GTSNPN and CDR2 SVGIG (reference sequence).

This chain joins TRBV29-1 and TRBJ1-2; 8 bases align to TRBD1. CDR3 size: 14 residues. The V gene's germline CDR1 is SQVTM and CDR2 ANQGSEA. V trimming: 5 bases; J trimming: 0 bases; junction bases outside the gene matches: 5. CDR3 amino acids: CSVHQTGANYGYTF. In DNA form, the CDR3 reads TGCAGCGTTCATCAGACAGGGGCTAACTATGGCTACACCTTC.

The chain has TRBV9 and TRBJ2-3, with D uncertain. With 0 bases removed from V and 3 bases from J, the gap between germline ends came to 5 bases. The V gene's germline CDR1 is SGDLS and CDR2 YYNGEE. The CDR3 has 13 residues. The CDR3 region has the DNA TGTGCCAGCAGCGTAGAACAGACAGATACGCAGTATTTT. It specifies CASSVEQTDTQYF.

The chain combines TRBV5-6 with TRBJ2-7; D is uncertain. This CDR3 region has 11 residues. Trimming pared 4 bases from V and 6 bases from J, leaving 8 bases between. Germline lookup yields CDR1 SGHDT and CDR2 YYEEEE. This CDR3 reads CASSLQFEQYF. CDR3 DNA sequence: TGTGCCAGCAGCCTCCAGTTCGAGCAGTACTTC. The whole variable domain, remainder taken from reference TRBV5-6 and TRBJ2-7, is DAGVTQSPTHLIKTRGQQVTLRCSPKSGHDTVSWYQQALGQGPQFIFQYYEEEERQRGNFPDRFSGHQFPNYSSELNVNALLLGDSALYLCASSLQFEQYFGPGTRLTVT.

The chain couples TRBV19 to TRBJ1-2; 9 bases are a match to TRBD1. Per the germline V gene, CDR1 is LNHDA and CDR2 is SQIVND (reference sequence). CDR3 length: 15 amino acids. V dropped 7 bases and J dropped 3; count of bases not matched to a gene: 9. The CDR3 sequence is CASMNPGQGYYGYTF. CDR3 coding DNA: TGTGCCAGTATGAATCCGGGACAGGGCTACTATGGCTACACCTTC.

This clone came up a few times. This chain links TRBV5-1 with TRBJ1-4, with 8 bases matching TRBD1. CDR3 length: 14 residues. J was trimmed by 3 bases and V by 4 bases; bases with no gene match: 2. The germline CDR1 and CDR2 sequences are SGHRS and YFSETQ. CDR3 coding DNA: TGCGCCAGCAGCCCACAGGGGGCTAATGAAAAACTGTTTTTT. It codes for CASSPQGANEKLFF.

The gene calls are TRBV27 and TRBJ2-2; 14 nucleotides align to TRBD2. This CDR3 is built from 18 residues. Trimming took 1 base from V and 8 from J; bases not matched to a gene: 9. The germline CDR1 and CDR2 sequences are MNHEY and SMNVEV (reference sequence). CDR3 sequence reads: CASSLYVTSGRASGELFF. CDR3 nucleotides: TGTGCCAGCAGTTTATATGTGACTAGCGGGAGGGCCTCAGGGGAGCTGTTTTTT.